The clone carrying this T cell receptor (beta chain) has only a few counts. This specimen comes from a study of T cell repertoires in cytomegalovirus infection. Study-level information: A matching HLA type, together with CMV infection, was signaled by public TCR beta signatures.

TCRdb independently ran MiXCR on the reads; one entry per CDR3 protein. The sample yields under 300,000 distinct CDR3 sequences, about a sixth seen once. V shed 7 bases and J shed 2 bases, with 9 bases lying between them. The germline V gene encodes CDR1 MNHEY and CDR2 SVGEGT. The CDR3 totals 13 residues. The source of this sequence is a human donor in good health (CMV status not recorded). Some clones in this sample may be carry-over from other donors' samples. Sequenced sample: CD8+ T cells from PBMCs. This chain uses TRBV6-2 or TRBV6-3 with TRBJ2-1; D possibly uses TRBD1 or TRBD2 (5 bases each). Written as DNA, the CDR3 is TGTGCCAGCACCCGGGACCCCTACAATGAGCAGTTCTTC. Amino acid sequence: CASTRDPYNEQFF.